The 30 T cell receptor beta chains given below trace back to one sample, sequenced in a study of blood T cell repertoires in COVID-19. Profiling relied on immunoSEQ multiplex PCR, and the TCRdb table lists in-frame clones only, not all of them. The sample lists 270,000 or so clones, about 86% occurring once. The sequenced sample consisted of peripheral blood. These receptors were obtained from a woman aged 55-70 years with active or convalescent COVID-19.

CDR3 in amino acids: CASSWTGAYEQYF. The CDR3 region has the DNA TGTGCCAGCTCCTGGACAGGGGCCTACGAGCAGTACTTC. The chain carries TRBV7-9 and TRBJ2-7; 9 positions match TRBD1. Germline V gives CDR1 SEHNR, CDR2 FQNEAQ (reference sequence). The V gene end was trimmed by 8 bases and the J gene end by 2 bases; junction bases not matched to a gene: 4. CDR3 size: 13 residues.

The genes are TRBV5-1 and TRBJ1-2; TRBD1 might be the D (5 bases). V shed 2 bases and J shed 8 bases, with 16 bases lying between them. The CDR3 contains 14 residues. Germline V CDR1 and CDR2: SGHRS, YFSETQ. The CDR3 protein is CASSFIKRDGGYTF. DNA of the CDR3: TGCGCCAGCAGCTTTATAAAGCGGGACGGAGGCTACACCTTC.

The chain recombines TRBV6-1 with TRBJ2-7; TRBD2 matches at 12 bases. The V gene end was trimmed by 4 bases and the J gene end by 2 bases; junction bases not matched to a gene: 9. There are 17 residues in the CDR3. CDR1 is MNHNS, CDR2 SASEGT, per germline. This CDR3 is CASSAQLTSGGPYEQYF. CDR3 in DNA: TGTGCCAGCAGTGCTCAACTGACTAGCGGGGGCCCCTACGAGCAGTACTTC.

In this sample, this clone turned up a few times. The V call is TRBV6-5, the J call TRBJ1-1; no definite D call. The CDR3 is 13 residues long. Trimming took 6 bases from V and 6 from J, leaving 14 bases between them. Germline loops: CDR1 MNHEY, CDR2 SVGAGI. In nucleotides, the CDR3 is TGTGCCAGCAGCACGTCGGTTCTCCCTGAAGCTTTCTTT. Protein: CASSTSVLPEAFF.

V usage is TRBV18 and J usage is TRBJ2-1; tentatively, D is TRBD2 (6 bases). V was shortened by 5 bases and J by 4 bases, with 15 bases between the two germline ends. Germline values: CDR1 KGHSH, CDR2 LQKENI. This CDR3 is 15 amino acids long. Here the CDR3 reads CASSSNSGTYNEQFF. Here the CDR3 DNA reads TGTGCCAGCTCATCGAATAGCGGAACGTACAATGAGCAGTTCTTC.

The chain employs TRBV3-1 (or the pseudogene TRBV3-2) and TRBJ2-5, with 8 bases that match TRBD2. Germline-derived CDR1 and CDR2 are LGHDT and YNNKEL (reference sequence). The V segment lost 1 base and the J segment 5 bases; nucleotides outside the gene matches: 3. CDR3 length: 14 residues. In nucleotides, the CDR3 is TGTGCCAGCAGCCAAGGACCTAGCGGGGAGACCCAGTACTTC. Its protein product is CASSQGPSGETQYF.

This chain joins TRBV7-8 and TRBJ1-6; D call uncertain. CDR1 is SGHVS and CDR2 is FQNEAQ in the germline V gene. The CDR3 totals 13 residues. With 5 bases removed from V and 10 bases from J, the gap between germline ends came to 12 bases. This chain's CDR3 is CASSIRSDSPLHF. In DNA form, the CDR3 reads TGTGCCAGCAGCATACGGAGCGACTCACCCCTCCACTTT.

The DNA of the CDR3 is TGTGCCAGCAGCCAACCACCATCCGGGACACCTTACGAGCAGTACTTC. Translation: CASSQPPSGTPYEQYF. The gene calls are TRBV3-1 (or the pseudogene TRBV3-2) and TRBJ2-7; a possible D gene is TRBD1 (6 bases). CDR3 length: 16 residues. Germline CDR1 LGHDT, CDR2 YNNKEL (reference sequence). The V gene lost 2 bases and the J gene lost 4 bases, with 18 bases spanning the gap.

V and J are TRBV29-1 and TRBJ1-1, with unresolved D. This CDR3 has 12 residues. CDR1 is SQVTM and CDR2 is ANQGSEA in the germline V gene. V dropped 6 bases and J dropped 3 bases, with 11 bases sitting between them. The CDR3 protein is CSVDRRDTEAFF. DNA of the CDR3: TGCAGCGTCGATAGGAGAGACACTGAAGCTTTCTTT.

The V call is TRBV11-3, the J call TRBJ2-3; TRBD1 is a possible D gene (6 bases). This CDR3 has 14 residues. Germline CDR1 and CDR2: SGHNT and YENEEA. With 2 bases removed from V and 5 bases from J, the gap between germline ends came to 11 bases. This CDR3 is CASSLQGLGDTQYF. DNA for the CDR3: TGTGCCAGCAGCTTACAGGGGTTAGGAGATACGCAGTATTTT.

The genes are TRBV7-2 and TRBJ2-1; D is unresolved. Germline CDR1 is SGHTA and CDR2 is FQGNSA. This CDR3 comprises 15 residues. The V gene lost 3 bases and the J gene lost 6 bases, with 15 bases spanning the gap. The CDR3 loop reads CASSFDSTSGNEQFF. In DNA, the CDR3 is TGTGCCAGCAGCTTCGACTCGACGTCCGGCAATGAGCAGTTCTTC.

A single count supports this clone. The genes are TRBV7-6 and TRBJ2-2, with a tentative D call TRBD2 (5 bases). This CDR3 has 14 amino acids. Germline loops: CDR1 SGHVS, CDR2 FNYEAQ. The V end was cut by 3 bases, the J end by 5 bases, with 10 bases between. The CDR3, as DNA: TGTGCCAGCAGCTTTGCGAGGGAGACCGGGGAGCTGTTTTTT. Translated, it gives CASSFARETGELFF. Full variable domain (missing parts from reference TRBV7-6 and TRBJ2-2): GAGVSQSPRYKVTKRGQDVALRCDPISGHVSLYWYRQALGQGPEFLTYFNYEAQQDKSGLPNDRFSAERPEGSISTLTIQRTEQRDSAMYRCASSFARETGELFFGEGSRLTVL.

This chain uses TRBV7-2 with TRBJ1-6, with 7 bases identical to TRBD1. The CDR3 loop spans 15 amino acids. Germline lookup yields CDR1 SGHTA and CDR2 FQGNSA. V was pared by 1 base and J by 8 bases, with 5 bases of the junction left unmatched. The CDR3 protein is CASSLETGIDSPLHF. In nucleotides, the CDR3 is TGTGCCAGCAGCTTAGAGACAGGGATAGATTCACCCCTCCACTTT.

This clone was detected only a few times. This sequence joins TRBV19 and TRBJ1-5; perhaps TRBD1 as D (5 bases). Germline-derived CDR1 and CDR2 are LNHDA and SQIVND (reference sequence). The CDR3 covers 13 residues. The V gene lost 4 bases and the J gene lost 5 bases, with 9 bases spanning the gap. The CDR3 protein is CASSSRADQPQHF. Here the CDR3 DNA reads TGTGCCAGTAGTAGCAGGGCGGATCAGCCCCAGCATTTT.

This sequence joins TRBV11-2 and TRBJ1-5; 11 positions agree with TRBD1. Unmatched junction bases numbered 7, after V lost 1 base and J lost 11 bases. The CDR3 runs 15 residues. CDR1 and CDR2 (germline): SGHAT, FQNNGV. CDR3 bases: TGTGCCAGCAGCTTAGGGGACAGGGGGTTGGGTTCCCAGCATTTT. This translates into CASSLGDRGLGSQHF.

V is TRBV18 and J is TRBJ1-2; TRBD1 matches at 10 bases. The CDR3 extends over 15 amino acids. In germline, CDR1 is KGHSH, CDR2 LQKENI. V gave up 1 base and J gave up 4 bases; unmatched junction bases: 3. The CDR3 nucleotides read TGTGCCAGCTCACCACGAGACAGGGGGCCCTATGGCTACACCTTC. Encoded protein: CASSPRDRGPYGYTF.

CDR3 nucleotides: TGTGCCAGCAGCCCTAGGCCTCCGAGGGGGTATGGCTACACCTTC. This encodes CASSPRPPRGYGYTF. The chain combines TRBV5-6 with TRBJ1-2; D may be TRBD1 (6 bases). Trimming took 4 bases from V and 5 from J, leaving 18 bases between them. The CDR3 length is 15 residues. Germline CDR1 reads SGHDT; CDR2 reads YYEEEE.

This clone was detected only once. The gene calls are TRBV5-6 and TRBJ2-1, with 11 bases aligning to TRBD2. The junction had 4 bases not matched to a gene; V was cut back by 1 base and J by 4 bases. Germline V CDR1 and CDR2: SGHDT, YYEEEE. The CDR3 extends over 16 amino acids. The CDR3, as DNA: TGTGCCAGCAGCTTGTTGGGGACTAGCGGTTACAATGAGCAGTTCTTC. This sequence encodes CASSLLGTSGYNEQFF.

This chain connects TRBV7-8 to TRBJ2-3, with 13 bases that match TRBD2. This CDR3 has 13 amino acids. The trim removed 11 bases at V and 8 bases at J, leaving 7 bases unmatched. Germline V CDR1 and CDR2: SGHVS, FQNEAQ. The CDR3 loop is CAGGLAGTSTQYF. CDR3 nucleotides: TGTGCCGGGGGACTAGCGGGAACGTCTACGCAGTATTTT.

CDR3 sequence: CASSYGPRGQPQHF. The CDR3 nucleotides read TGTGCCAGCAGTTACGGCCCCCGGGGGCAGCCCCAGCATTTT. This chain joins TRBV6-5 and TRBJ1-5, with TRBD1 as a possible D gene (5 bases). This CDR3 has 14 amino acids. In germline, CDR1 is MNHEY, CDR2 SVGAGI. V was shortened by 2 bases and J by 7 bases, with 12 bases between the two germline ends.

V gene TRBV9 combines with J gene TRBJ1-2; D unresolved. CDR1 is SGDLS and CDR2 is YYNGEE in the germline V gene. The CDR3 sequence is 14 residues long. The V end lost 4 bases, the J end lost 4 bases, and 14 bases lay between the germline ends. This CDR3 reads CASSPTNPSYGYTF. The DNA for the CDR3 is TGTGCCAGCAGCCCAACGAACCCCAGCTATGGCTACACCTTC. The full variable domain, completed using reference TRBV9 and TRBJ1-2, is DSGVTQTPKHLITATGQRVTLRCSPRSGDLSVYWYQQSLDQGLQFLIQYYNGEERAKGNILERFSAQQFPDLHSELNLSSLELGDSALYFCASSPTNPSYGYTFGSGTRLTVV.

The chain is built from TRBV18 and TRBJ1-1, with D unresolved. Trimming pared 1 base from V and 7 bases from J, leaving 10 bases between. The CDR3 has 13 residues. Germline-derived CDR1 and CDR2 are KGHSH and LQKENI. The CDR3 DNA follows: TGTGCCAGCTCACCACAATTCGGGGATGAAGCTTTCTTT. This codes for CASSPQFGDEAFF.

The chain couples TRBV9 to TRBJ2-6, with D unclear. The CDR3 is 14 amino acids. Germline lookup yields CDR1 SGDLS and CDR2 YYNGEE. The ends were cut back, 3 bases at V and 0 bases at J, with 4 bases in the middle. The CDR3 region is CASSEPSGANVLTF. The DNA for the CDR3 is TGTGCCAGCAGCGAGCCCTCTGGGGCCAACGTCCTGACTTTC.

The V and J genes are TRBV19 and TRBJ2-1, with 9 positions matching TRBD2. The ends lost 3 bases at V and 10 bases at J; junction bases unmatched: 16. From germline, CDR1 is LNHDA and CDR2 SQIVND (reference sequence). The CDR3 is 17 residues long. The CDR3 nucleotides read TGTGCCAGTAGTATTTCTTCTGGGCTAGCGGGGCCCCGGGAGCAGTTCTTC. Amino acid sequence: CASSISSGLAGPREQFF.

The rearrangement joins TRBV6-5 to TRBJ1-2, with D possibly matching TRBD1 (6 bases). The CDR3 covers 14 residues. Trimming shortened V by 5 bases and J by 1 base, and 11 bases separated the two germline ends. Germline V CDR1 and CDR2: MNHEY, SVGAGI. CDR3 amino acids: CASSNNRDNYGYTF. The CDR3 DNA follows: TGTGCCAGCAGTAATAACAGGGATAACTATGGCTACACCTTC.

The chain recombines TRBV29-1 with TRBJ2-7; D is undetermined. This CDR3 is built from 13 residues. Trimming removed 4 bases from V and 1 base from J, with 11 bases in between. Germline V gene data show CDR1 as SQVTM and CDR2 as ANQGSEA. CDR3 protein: CSVGGDPSYEQYF. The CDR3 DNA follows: TGCAGCGTTGGCGGAGATCCGTCCTACGAGCAGTACTTC.

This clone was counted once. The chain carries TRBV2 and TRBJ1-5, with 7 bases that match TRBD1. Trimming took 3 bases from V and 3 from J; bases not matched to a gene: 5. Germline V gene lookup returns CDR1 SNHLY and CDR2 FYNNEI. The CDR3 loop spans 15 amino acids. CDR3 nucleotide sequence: TGTGCCAGCAGTGAGGAGGGGGCCGTCAATCAGCCCCAGCATTTT. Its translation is CASSEEGAVNQPQHF.

CDR3 residues: CASSKARQSQPQHF. The CDR3 DNA follows: TGTGCCAGCAGCAAAGCCCGACAGTCCCAGCCCCAGCATTTT. This rearrangement joins TRBV21-1 to TRBJ1-5; the table's TRBD1 call for D was not verified on the DNA. TRBV21-1 is marked as a pseudogene. CDR3 size: 14 residues.

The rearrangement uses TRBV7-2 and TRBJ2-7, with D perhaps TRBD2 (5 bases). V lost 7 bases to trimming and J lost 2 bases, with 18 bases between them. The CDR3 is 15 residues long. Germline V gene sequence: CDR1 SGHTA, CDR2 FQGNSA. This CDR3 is CASTPSGAETYEQYF. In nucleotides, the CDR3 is TGTGCCAGCACCCCCAGCGGTGCGGAGACCTACGAGCAGTACTTC.

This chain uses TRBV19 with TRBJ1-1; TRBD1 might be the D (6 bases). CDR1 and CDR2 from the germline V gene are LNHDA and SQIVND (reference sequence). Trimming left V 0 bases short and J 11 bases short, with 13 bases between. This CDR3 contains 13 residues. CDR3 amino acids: CASSIEGGVRAFF. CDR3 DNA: TGTGCCAGTAGTATAGAAGGGGGGGTTCGGGCTTTCTTT. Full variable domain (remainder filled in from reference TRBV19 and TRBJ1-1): DGGITQSPKYLFRKEGQNVTLSCEQNLNHDAMYWYRQDPGQGLRLIYYSQIVNDFQKGDIAEGYSVSREKKESFPLTVTSAQKNPTAFYLCASSIEGGVRAFFGQGTRLTVV.